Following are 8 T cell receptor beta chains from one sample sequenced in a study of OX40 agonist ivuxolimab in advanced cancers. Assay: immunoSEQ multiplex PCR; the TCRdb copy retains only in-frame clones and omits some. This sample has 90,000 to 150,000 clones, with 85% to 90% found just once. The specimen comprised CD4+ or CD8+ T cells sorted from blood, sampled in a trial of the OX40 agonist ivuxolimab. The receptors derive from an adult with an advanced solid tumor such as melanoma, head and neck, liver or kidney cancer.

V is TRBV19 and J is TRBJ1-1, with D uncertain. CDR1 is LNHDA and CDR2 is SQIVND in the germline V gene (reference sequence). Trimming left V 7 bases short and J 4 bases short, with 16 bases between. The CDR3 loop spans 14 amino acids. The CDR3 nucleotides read TGTGCCAGTAACCGATTACAGTGGGGCACTGAAGCTTTCTTT. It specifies CASNRLQWGTEAFF. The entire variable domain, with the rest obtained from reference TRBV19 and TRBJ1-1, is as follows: DGGITQSPKYLFRKEGQNVTLSCEQNLNHDAMYWYRQDPGQGLRLIYYSQIVNDFQKGDIAEGYSVSREKKESFPLTVTSAQKNPTAFYLCASNRLQWGTEAFFGQGTRLTVV.

CDR3 region: CASSPTAGAPYEQYF. The CDR3 coding sequence is TGTGCCAGCAGCCCAACAGCGGGGGCCCCTTACGAGCAGTACTTC. V usage is TRBV7-2 and J usage is TRBJ2-5; 8 bases agree with TRBD2. The J call may not be correct, given that the DNA end is closer to TRBJ2-7. Germline V lookup: CDR1 SGHTA, CDR2 FQGNSA. The CDR3 runs to 15 residues.

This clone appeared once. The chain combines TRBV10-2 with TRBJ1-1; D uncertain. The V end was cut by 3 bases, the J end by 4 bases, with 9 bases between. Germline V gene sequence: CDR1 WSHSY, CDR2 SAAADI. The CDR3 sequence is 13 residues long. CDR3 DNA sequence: TGCGCCAGCAGTGATCGTCAGAGCACTGAAGCTTTCTTT. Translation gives CASSDRQSTEAFF.

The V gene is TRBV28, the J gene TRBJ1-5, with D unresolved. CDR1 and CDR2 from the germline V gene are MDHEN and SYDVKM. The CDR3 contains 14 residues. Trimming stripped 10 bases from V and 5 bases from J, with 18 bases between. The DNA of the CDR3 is TGTGCCACCTCGAAGGCCCCACCCTATCAGCCCCAGCATTTT. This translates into CATSKAPPYQPQHF.

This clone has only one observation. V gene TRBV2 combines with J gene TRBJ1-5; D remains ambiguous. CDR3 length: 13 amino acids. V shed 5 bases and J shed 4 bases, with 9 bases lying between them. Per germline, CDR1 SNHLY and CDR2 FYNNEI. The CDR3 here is CASSSDKNQPQHF. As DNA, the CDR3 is TGTGCCAGCAGTTCTGACAAGAATCAGCCCCAGCATTTT.

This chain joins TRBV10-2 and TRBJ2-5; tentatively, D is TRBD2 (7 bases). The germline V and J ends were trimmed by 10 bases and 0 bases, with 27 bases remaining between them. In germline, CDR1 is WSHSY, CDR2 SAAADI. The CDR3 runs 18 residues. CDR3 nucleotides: TGCGCCAACCGTCCCGACGGGGGGCTTGTTCAGAACCAAGAGACCCAGTACTTC. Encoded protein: CANRPDGGLVQNQETQYF.

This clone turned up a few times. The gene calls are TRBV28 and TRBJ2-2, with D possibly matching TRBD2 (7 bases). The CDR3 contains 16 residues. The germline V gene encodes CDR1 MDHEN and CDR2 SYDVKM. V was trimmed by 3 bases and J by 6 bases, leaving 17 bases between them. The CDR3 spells CASSLGGGRDAGELFF. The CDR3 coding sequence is TGTGCCAGCAGTTTGGGCGGGGGCCGTGACGCCGGGGAGCTGTTTTTT.

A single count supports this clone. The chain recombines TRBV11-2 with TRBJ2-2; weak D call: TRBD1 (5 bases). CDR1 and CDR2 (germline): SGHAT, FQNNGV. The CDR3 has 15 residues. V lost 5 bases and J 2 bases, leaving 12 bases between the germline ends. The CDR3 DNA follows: TGTGCCAGCAGCCGACAGATGATAAACACCGGGGAGCTGTTTTTT. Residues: CASSRQMINTGELFF.